The rows below give T cell receptor beta chains drawn from one sample of a study of read filtering for tumor transcriptome and immune sequencing. TCRdb re-called the reads through MiXCR, storing one row per CDR3 protein. The sample has about 39,000 distinct CDR3 sequences, around an eighth seen once. The sequenced sample was a population of CD138-negative cells sorted from bone marrow. These receptor sequences come from a donor aged 40 or older with multiple myeloma. Each CDR3 is given with its conserved first and last residue. The order of the fields is D gene, J gene, V gene, clone size, CDR3 protein, CDR3 DNA. A D gene is named only where the DNA matches it firmly. The listing skips clone size in some rows; elsewhere it reads once, few, many or a size class.

d_gene: .
j_gene: TRBJ2-7
v_gene: TRBV5-1
abundance: many
CDR3aa: CASSLADRNIYEQYF
CDR3nt: TGCGCCAGCAGCCTGGCTGACCGTAACATCTACGAGCAGTACTTC

d_gene: .
j_gene: TRBJ1-1
v_gene: TRBV5-1
abundance: .
CDR3aa: CASSLLDGRGTEAVF
CDR3nt: TGCGCCAGCAGCCTATTAGACGGCCGCGGCACAGAAGCTGTCTTT

d_gene: TRBD2
j_gene: TRBJ2-2
v_gene: TRBV7-9
abundance: many
CDR3aa: CASSFRGGLDTGELFF
CDR3nt: TGTGCCAGCAGCTTCCGGGGAGGGTTGGACACCGGGGAGCTGTTTTTT

d_gene: TRBD2
j_gene: TRBJ2-7
v_gene: TRBV9
abundance: many
CDR3aa: CASSVGGDSYEQYF
CDR3nt: TGTGCCAGCAGCGTGGGAGGGGACTCCTACGAGCAGTACTTC

d_gene: .
j_gene: TRBJ2-5
v_gene: TRBV7-2
abundance: .
CDR3aa: CACSLRVWGQETQYF
CDR3nt: TGTGCCTGCAGCTTAAGAGTATGGGGCCAAGAGACCCAGTACTTC

d_gene: TRBD1
j_gene: TRBJ2-5
v_gene: TRBV7-9
abundance: many
CDR3aa: CASSTGGFQETQYF
CDR3nt: TGTGCCAGCAGCACAGGGGGATTCCAAGAGACCCAGTACTTC

d_gene: .
j_gene: TRBJ2-7
v_gene: TRBV19
abundance: many
CDR3aa: CASSNTALTYEQYF
CDR3nt: TGTGCCAGTAGTAACACAGCCTTAACCTACGAGCAGTACTTC

d_gene: TRBD2
j_gene: TRBJ2-1
v_gene: TRBV12-3/TRBV12-4
abundance: .
CDR3aa: CASSVPPLAGSYNEQSF
CDR3nt: TGTGCCAGCAGTGTGCCCCCACTAGCGGGGTCTTACAATGAGCAGTCCTTC

d_gene: TRBD2
j_gene: TRBJ2-3
v_gene: TRBV12-3/TRBV12-4
abundance: many
CDR3aa: CASSWEGPDTQYF
CDR3nt: TGTGCCAGCTCTTGGGAGGGTCCAGATACGCAGTATTTT

d_gene: .
j_gene: TRBJ1-1
v_gene: TRBV15
abundance: many
CDR3aa: CATSRDHLMNTEAFF
CDR3nt: TGTGCCACCAGCAGAGACCATTTGATGAACACTGAAGCTTTCTTT